This TCR beta chain is from a study of blood T cell repertoires in COVID-19. On the study more broadly: T cells, B-cell-depleted T cells, or PBMCs provided the cDNA or gDNA that served as material.

As handled by the study authors: Amplification of reference gene primers provided the estimated nucleated cell counts. Clones were read by immunoSEQ multiplex PCR, and TCRdb kept only the in-frame ones, dropping some. D and trimming were read from the DNA, whereas the V and J calls and clone size are those reported in that table. The sample shows some 150,000 clones, around 87% of them seen only once. This TCR derives from a woman in her sixties or seventies with active COVID-19. The sequenced material came from peripheral blood.

This chain's CDR3 is CASSTLSGTSTDTQYF. The DNA for the CDR3 is TGCGCCAGCAGCACACTTAGCGGGACAAGCACAGATACGCAGTATTTT. This chain uses TRBV5-1 with TRBJ2-3; 8 nucleotides align to TRBD2. The ends lost 4 bases at V and 0 bases at J; junction bases unmatched: 7. This CDR3 has 16 residues. CDR1 and CDR2 (germline): SGHRS, YFSETQ.